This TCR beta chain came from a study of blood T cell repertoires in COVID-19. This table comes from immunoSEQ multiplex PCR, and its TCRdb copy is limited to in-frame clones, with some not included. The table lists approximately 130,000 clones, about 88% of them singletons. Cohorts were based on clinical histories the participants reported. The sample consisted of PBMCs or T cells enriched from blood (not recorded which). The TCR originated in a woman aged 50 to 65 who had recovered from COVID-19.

CDR3 in DNA: TGTGCCAGCAGCCGACAGGTCCTCCAAGAGACCCAGTACTTC. Translation: CASSRQVLQETQYF. The chain joins TRBV14 to TRBJ2-5; maybe TRBD1 (6 bases). Germline V CDR1 and CDR2: SGHDN, FVKESK. V was shortened by 4 bases and J by 1 base, with 10 bases between the two germline ends. The CDR3 has 14 amino acids.